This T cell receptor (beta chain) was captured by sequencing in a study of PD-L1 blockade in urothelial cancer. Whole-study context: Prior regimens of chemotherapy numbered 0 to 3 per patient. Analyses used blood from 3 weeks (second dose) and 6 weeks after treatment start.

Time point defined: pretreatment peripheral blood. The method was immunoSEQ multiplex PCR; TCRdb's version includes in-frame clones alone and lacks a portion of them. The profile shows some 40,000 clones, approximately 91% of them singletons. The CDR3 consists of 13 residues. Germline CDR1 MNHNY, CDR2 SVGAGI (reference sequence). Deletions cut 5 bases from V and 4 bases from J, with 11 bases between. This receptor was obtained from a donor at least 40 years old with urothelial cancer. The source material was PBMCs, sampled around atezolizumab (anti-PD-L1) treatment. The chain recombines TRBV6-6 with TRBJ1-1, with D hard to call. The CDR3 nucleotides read TGTGCCAGCAGTCCTCGGGAGAGCACTGAAGCTTTCTTT. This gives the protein CASSPRESTEAFF.